This T cell receptor (beta chain) was documented in a study of identical twins. Study-level points and caveats: Compared with models, monozygotic twins showed more out-of-frame TCR alpha sharing.

MiXCR, applied by TCRdb to the 5' RACE reads, yields one record per CDR3 protein. The data contain about 520,000 distinct CDR3 sequences, around 20% of them singletons. The CDR3 is 14 amino acids. V gave up 7 bases and J gave up 13 bases; unmatched junction bases: 9. Points on this clonotype: Antigen unknown.

These data also formed part of another study, on T cells expressing NK-cell markers. As that report states: An anti-gamma-delta TCR antibody was added in several experiments. It restricted sorting to alpha-beta TCR-expressing T cells. Whether the expanded NKG2C+ T cell clones recognized HCMV remained unclear.

Material for sequencing was CD4+ T cells sorted from blood. V usage is TRBV12-3 or TRBV12-4 and J usage is TRBJ2-1; 14 bases match TRBD2. This clonotype was sampled from a woman in her late teens or twenties in good health. Here the CDR3 DNA reads TGTGCCAGCAAAAAGGGACTAGCGGGAGTCCTCCAGTTCTTC. This sequence encodes CASKKGLAGVLQFF.